The TCR beta chain under discussion was sequenced for a study of cytomegalovirus exposure and HLA in healthy donors. Germline values: CDR1 SNHLY, CDR2 FYNNEI. The CDR3 is 14 amino acids. With 9 bases removed from V and 1 base from J, the gap between germline ends came to 13 bases. The PCR ran on 60 Vbeta and 13 Jbeta primers. Sequenced by immunoSEQ multiplex PCR; TCRdb stores in-frame clones only, minus some. The sample holds 150,000 or so clones, roughly four fifths seen once. This chain links TRBV2 with TRBJ2-1; the D gene is possibly TRBD2 (6 bases). The clonotype originates from a female donor in good health and CMV-seronegative. The specimen was PBMCs. CDR3 sequence reads: CARTTSGSYNEQFF. Written as DNA, the CDR3 is TGTGCCAGAACGACGAGCGGGTCCTACAATGAGCAGTTCTTC.